This TCR beta chain came from a study of T cell clonotyping in hematopoietic cell transplantation. The data were produced by immunoSEQ multiplex PCR, yet TCRdb's version contains in-frame clones alone and is incomplete. This sample has under 14,000 clones, with 89% found just once. This CDR3 has 14 residues. CDR1 LGHNA and CDR2 YSLEER come from the germline V gene. The V segment lost 1 base and the J segment 12 bases; nucleotides outside the gene matches: 8. V and J are TRBV4-3 and TRBJ2-7; 11 nucleotides line up with TRBD2. This sequence originates from a male patient aged 60 to 75 who had an allogeneic stem cell transplant from an unrelated donor, so the T cells may come from the graft donor. Some clones in this sample may be carry-over from other donors' samples. Sequenced material: PBMCs, taken 180 days after allogeneic stem cell transplant. CDR3 sequence reads: CASSQGVSSGRPYF. CDR3 DNA sequence: TGCGCCAGCAGCCAAGGGGTTTCTAGCGGGAGGCCGTACTTC.